This T cell receptor (beta chain) was captured in a study of shared clonotypes between healthy human individuals. General study points: As a rule, naive subsets had a larger estimated richness than memory subsets. The small donor group covered limited genetic and exposure diversity.

About this clone itself: What it binds is unknown.

Germline V gene sequence: CDR1 SGHVS, CDR2 FQNEAQ. The trim removed 10 bases at V and 6 bases at J, leaving 18 bases unmatched. The CDR3 is 17 amino acids. From CD4+ cells came CD45RA+ naive and CD45RA-negative memory subsets. Over several immunoSEQ plates, each subset's genomic DNA was distributed in even portions. Method: immunoSEQ multiplex PCR; TCRdb's copy keeps in-frame clones and lacks some. Counted here are 550,000 to 700,000 clones, 55% to 85% occurring once; the ten biggest clones make up around 1.7%. The chain carries TRBV7-8 and TRBJ1-5, with 10 positions matching TRBD1. Source material: memory CD4+ T cells sorted from blood. Subset given: CD45RA-negative fraction. This TCR came from a woman aged 25 to 39 in good health. CDR3 sequence reads: CATRKSGPGQGFQPQHF. The CDR3 DNA reads TGTGCCACCCGAAAATCGGGACCGGGACAGGGGTTTCAGCCCCAGCATTTT.